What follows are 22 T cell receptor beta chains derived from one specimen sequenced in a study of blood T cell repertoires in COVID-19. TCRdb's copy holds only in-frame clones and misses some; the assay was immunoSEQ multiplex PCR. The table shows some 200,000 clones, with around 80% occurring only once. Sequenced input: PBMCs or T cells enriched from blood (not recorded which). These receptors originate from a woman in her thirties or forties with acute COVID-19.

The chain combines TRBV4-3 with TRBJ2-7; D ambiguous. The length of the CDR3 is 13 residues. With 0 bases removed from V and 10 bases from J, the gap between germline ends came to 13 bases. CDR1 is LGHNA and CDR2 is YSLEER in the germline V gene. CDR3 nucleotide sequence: TGCGCCAGCAGCCAAGAGGAGTCCCAGATACAGTACTTC. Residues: CASSQEESQIQYF.

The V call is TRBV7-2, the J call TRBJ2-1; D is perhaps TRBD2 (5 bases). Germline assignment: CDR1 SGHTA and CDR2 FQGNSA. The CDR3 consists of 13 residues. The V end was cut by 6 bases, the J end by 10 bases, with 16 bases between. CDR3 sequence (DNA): TGTGCCAGCAGTTCGAACCGGGAATCAGAGCAGTTCTTC. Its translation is CASSSNRESEQFF.

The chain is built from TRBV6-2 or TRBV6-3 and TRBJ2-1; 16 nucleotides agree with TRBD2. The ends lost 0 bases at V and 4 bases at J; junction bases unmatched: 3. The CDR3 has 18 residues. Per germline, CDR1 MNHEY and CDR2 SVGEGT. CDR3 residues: CASSYSGTSGREYNEQFF. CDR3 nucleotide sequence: TGTGCCAGCAGTTACTCGGGGACTAGCGGGAGGGAGTACAATGAGCAGTTCTTC.

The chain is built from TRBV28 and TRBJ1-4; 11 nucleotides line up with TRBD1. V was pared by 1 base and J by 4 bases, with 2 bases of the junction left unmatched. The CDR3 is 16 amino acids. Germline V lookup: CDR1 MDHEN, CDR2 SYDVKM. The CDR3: CASSLLGTGGNEKLFF. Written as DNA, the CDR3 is TGTGCCAGCAGTTTATTAGGGACAGGGGGTAATGAAAAACTGTTTTTT.

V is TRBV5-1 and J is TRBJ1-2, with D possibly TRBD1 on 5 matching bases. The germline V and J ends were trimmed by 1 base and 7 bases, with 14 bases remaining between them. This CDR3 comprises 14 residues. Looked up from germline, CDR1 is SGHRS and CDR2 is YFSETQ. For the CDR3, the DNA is TGCGCCAGCAGCTTGCGGAGTCAGGGCGTTGGCTACACCTTC. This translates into CASSLRSQGVGYTF.

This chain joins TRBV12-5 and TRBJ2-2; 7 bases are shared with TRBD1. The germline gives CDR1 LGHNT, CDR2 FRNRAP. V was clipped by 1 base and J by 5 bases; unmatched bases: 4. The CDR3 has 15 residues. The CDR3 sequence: CASGLDRQGTGELFF. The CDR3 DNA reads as TGTGCTAGTGGTTTGGATAGACAGGGTACCGGGGAGCTGTTTTTT.

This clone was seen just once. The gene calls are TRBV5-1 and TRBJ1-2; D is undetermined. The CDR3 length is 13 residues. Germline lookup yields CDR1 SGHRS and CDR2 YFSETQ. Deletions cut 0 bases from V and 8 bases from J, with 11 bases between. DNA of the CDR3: TGCGCCAGCAGCTTGGAGTCGGGTTGGGGCTACACCTTC. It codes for CASSLESGWGYTF.

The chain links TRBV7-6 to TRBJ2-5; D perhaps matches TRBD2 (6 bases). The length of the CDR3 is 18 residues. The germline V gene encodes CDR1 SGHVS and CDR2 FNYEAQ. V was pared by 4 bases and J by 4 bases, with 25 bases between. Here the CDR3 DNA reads TGTGCCAGCAGCTCGCGAGCCGGGACTCCAGGTTCTCGAGAGACCCAGTACTTC. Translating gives CASSSRAGTPGSRETQYF.

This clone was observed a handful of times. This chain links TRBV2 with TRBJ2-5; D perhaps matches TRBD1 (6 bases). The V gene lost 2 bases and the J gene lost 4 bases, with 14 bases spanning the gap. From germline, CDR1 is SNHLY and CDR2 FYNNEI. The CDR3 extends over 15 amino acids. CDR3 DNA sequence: TGTGCCAGCAGTGAAATCGCCAGGGGTTTAGAGACCCAGTACTTC. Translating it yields CASSEIARGLETQYF.

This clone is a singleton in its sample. The CDR3 loop reads CASSPNPGGTEAFF. CDR3 nucleotides: TGTGCCAGCAGCCCGAACCCCGGGGGCACTGAAGCTTTCTTT. This rearrangement joins TRBV7-3 to TRBJ1-1; D might be TRBD1 (5 bases). Germline CDR1 SGHTA, CDR2 FQGTGA. The CDR3 has 14 residues. Trimming removed 5 bases from V and 4 bases from J, with 14 bases in between.

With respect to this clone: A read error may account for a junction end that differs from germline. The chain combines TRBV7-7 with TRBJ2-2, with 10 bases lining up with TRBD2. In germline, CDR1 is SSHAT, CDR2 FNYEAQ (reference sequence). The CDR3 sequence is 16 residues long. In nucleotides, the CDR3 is TGTGCTAGCAGCCCACGGACTAGCGGGAACACCGGGGAGCTGTTTTTT. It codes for CASSPRTSGNTGELFF.

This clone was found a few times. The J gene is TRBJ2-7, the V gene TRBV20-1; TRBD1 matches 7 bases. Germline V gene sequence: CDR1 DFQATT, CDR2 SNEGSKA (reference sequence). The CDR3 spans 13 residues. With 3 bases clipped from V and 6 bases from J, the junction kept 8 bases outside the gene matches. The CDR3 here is CSASPRGFGEQYF. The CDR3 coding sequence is TGCAGTGCTAGTCCCAGGGGGTTCGGCGAGCAGTACTTC.

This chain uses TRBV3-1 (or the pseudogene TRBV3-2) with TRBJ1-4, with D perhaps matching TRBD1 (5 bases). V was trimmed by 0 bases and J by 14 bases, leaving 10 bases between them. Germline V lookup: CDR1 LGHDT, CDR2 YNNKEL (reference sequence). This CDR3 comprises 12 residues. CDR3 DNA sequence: TGTGCCAGCAGCCAAGATTACGGGGGTCTGTTTTTT. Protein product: CASSQDYGGLFF.

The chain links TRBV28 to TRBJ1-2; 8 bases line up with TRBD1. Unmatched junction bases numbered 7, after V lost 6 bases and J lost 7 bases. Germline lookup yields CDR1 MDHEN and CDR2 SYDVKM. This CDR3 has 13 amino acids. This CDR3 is CASRLTGASGYTF. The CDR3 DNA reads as TGTGCCAGCAGATTGACAGGGGCTAGTGGCTACACCTTC.

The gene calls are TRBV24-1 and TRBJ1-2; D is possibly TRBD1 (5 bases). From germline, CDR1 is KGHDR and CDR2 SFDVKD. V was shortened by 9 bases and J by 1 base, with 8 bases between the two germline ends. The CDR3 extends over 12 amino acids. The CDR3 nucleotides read TGTGCCACCTCCGGGGGTAACTATGGCTACACCTTC. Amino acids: CATSGGNYGYTF.

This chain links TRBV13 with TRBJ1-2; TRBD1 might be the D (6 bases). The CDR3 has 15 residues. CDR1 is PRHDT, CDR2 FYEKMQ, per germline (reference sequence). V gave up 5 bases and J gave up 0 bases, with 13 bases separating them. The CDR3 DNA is TGTGCCAGCAGCATTACAGGGCTAGCTAACTATGGCTACACCTTC. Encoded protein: CASSITGLANYGYTF.

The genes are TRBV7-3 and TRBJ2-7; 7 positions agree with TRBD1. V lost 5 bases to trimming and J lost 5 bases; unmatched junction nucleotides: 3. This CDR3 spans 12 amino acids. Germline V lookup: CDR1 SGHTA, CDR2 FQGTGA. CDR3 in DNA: TGTGCCAGCAGCACAGGGGATGACGAGCAGTACTTC. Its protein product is CASSTGDDEQYF.

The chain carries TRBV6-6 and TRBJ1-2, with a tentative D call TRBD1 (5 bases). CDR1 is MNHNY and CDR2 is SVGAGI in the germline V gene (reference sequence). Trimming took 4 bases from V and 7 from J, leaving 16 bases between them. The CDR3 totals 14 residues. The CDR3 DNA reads TGTGCCAGCAGTTCTGCCGCAGGGCCCTTTGGCTACACCTTC. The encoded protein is CASSSAAGPFGYTF.

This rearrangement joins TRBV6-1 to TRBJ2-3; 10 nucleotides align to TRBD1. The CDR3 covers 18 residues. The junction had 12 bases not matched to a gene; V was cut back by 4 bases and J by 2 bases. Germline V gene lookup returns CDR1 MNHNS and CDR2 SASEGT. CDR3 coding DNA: TGTGCCAGCAGTGTCCGAGGGACAGGGGCTTTGAACACAGATACGCAGTATTTT. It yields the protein CASSVRGTGALNTDTQYF.

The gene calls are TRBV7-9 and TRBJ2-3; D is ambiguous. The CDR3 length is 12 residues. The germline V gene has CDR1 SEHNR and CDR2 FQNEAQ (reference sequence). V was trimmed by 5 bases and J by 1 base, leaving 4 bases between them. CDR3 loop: CASSLRTDTQYF. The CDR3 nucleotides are TGTGCCAGCAGCCTCCGCACAGATACGCAGTATTTT.

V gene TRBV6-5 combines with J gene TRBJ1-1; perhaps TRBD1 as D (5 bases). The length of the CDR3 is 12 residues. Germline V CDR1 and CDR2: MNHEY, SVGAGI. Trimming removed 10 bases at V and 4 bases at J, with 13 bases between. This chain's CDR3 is CATGRGSTEAFF. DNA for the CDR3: TGTGCCACCGGACGGGGGAGCACTGAAGCTTTCTTT.

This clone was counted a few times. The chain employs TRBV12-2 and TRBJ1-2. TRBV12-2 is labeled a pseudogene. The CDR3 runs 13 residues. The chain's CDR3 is CASRLIRGYGYTF. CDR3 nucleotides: TGTGCAAGTCGCTTAATCCGAGGCTATGGCTACACCTTC.